Presented here are 18 T cell receptor beta chains from one specimen sequenced in a study of Tregs in tolerant kidney transplant recipients (dated by TCRdb to the late 2010s). Library prep was done by the immunoSEQ multiplex PCR assay. Entries here come from immuneACCESS through TCRdb and include only in-frame sequences with V and J called. Some clones fail to appear in such tables; in the studies checked, an unresolved V gene covers under half of the shortfall, and the cause of the remainder is unknown. Present in this sample are roughly 14,000 clones, around 53% of which were seen just once. 3% to 4% of the sample is in the top ten clones. The intended sense of this specimen's time point label: blood sample drawn before combined kidney and bone marrow transplant. For bulk CFSE mixed lymphocyte reactions, CFSE-labeled recipient PBMCs were cocultured for under seven days with irradiated donor PBMCs, after which the cells were stained for CD3/CD4/CD8 and FACS-sorted.

No cognate antigen is known for these TCRs. The material sequenced was CD4+ T cells from blood cultured with allogeneic cells, taken before the transplant. The receptors derive from a human patient who received a combined kidney and bone marrow transplant.

For this clone: In the same sample, other DNA sequences code for this CDR3. V usage is TRBV7-2 and J usage is TRBJ2-7; 7 nucleotides line up with TRBD1. The CDR3 has 15 residues. V shed 1 base and J 2 bases; nucleotides not matched to a gene: 5. Germline lookup yields CDR1 SGHTA and CDR2 FQGNSA. This CDR3 is CASSLVVGGPYEQYF. The CDR3 DNA follows: TGTGCCAGCAGCTTAGTTGTAGGGGGCCCCTACGAGCAGTACTTC.

This rearrangement joins TRBV9 to TRBJ1-3; weak D call: TRBD1 (6 bases). CDR1 and CDR2 (germline): SGDLS, YYNGEE. There are 15 residues in the CDR3. Trimming took off 4 bases at V and 2 bases at J, with 13 bases between the two ends. Written as DNA, the CDR3 is TGTGCCAGCAGCACCAGGGGTGGAGCTGGAAACACCATATATTTT. This codes for CASSTRGGAGNTIYF.

This clone was detected once. The chain has TRBV7-9 and TRBJ1-2, with a tentative D call TRBD1 (6 bases). CDR3 length equals 13 residues. CDR1 and CDR2 from the germline V gene are SEHNR and FQNEAQ (reference sequence). The ends were cut back, 5 bases at V and 8 bases at J, with 15 bases in the middle. The CDR3 DNA reads as TGTGCCAGCAGCCCTCGGACAGTGTGGGGCTACACCTTC. This codes for CASSPRTVWGYTF.

V and J are TRBV2 and TRBJ2-3; D possibly corresponds to TRBD1 (6 bases). Germline lookup yields CDR1 SNHLY and CDR2 FYNNEI. The CDR3 spans 16 residues. V lost 6 bases and J 0 bases, leaving 16 bases between the germline ends. The CDR3 loop reads CASRRQGLSSTDTQYF. The DNA of the CDR3 is TGTGCCAGCAGACGGCAGGGGTTAAGTAGCACAGATACGCAGTATTTT.

The rearrangement joins TRBV5-4 to TRBJ2-5; D is perhaps TRBD2 (6 bases). This CDR3 comprises 13 residues. V lost 2 bases, J lost 4 bases, and 9 bases lay in between. Per the germline V gene, CDR1 is SGHNT and CDR2 is YYREEE (reference sequence). The CDR3 bases are TGTGCCAGCAGCTTCGCGGGGACAGAGACCCAGTACTTC. It codes for CASSFAGTETQYF.

This clone was seen a few times. The chain employs TRBV7-2 and TRBJ2-5; TRBD1 is a possible D gene (8 bases). This CDR3 spans 14 amino acids. Germline lookup yields CDR1 SGHTA and CDR2 FQGNSA. The V gene lost 4 bases and the J gene lost 5 bases, with 14 bases spanning the gap. The CDR3 DNA sequence: TGTGCCAGCAGCTCCCCACAGGGGGGGGAGACCCAGTACTTC. Protein product: CASSSPQGGETQYF.

This chain connects TRBV4-2 to TRBJ2-7; 8 nucleotides line up with TRBD2. Trimming took 2 bases from V and 0 from J; bases not matched to a gene: 6. Germline V gene lookup returns CDR1 LGHNA and CDR2 YNFKEQ. CDR3 length: 16 amino acids. The CDR3 is CASSQHVAGSSYEQYF. The CDR3 DNA sequence: TGTGCCAGCAGCCAACATGTAGCGGGGTCCTCCTACGAGCAGTACTTC.

The chain joins TRBV7-2 to TRBJ2-7, with 9 positions matching TRBD1. Trimming cost V 2 bases and J 5 bases; bases outside gene matches: 7. The CDR3 contains 15 residues. Germline V lookup: CDR1 SGHTA, CDR2 FQGNSA. CDR3 protein: CASSLSPGTGNEQYF. The CDR3 bases are TGTGCCAGCAGCTTATCTCCCGGGACAGGGAACGAGCAGTACTTC.

V gene TRBV5-1 combines with J gene TRBJ2-3; 11 bases match TRBD2. Germline CDR1 and CDR2: SGHRS and YFSETQ. V was pared by 0 bases and J by 1 base, with 4 bases of the junction left unmatched. The CDR3 is 17 amino acids. The CDR3 reads CASSLELAGVGTDTQYF. The CDR3 DNA reads TGCGCCAGCAGCTTGGAACTAGCGGGGGTCGGCACAGATACGCAGTATTTT. Full variable domain (outside the CDR3, taken from reference TRBV5-1 and TRBJ2-3): KAGVTQTPRYLIKTRGQQVTLSCSPISGHRSVSWYQQTPGQGLQFLFEYFSETQRNKGNFPGRFSGRQFSNSRSEMNVSTLELGDSALYLCASSLELAGVGTDTQYFGPGTRLTVL.

The chain links TRBV19 to TRBJ1-2, with TRBD1 as a possible D gene (5 bases). Germline CDR1 and CDR2: LNHDA and SQIVND (reference sequence). The CDR3 consists of 16 residues. The V end lost 2 bases, the J end lost 6 bases, and 19 bases lay between the germline ends. CDR3 amino acids: CASSIRRGTLTNGYTF. In nucleotides, the CDR3 is TGTGCCAGTAGTATACGACGCGGGACTCTTACGAATGGCTACACCTTC.

The CDR3 here is CASSRGPTGTQYF. In DNA form, the CDR3 reads TGTGCCAGCAGCAGAGGACCTACAGGTACGCAGTATTTT. The chain has TRBV21-1 and TRBJ2-3; TRBD1 was called by the table and not checked on the DNA. TRBV21-1 is noted as a pseudogene. This CDR3 contains 13 residues.

This sequence joins TRBV11-3 and TRBJ2-7; weak D call: TRBD2 (5 bases). From germline, CDR1 is SGHNT and CDR2 YENEEA. Trimming stripped 6 bases from V and 4 bases from J, with 22 bases between. CDR3 length: 16 amino acids. Here the CDR3 reads CASSFYGLTSIYEQYF. The CDR3 bases are TGTGCCAGCAGTTTTTACGGACTCACGAGCATATACGAGCAGTACTTC.

This clone was seen more than once but under ten times. The chain links TRBV7-9 to TRBJ2-1; 9 bases line up with TRBD2. The V gene's germline CDR1 is SEHNR and CDR2 FQNEAQ (reference sequence). The CDR3 covers 16 residues. With 6 bases clipped from V and 7 bases from J, the junction kept 13 bases outside the gene matches. The CDR3 region has the DNA TGTGCCAGCAGACCTAGCGGGGTTCAAGATGGAAATGAGCAGTTCTTC. Its translation is CASRPSGVQDGNEQFF.

A single count supports this clone. The chain combines TRBV5-1 with TRBJ2-1, with 11 positions matching TRBD2. Trimming removed 4 bases from V and 2 bases from J; junction bases left unmatched: 11. The CDR3 has 18 residues. Germline V gives CDR1 SGHRS, CDR2 YFSETQ. CDR3 sequence reads: CASSKLAGEGAAYNEQFF. Written as DNA, the CDR3 is TGCGCCAGCAGCAAACTAGCGGGAGAGGGTGCCGCCTACAATGAGCAGTTCTTC. The full variable domain, with the rest looked up from reference TRBV5-1 and TRBJ2-1, is KAGVTQTPRYLIKTRGQQVTLSCSPISGHRSVSWYQQTPGQGLQFLFEYFSETQRNKGNFPGRFSGRQFSNSRSEMNVSTLELGDSALYLCASSKLAGEGAAYNEQFFGPGTRLTVL.

The chain combines TRBV4-1 with TRBJ2-7; perhaps TRBD1 as D (5 bases). The CDR3 runs 16 residues. The germline gives CDR1 MGHRA, CDR2 YSYEKL. V lost 1 base, J lost 2 bases, and 15 bases lay in between. The CDR3: CASSQVSRVRPYEQYF. DNA of the CDR3: TGCGCCAGCAGCCAAGTATCCAGGGTAAGGCCCTACGAGCAGTACTTC.

The J gene is TRBJ2-6, the V gene TRBV7-9, with D perhaps TRBD1 (6 bases). Germline loops: CDR1 SEHNR, CDR2 FQNEAQ (reference sequence). Trimming cost V 3 bases and J 2 bases, with 11 bases left between them. CDR3 length: 16 residues. The CDR3 spells CASSFSRTAGANVLTF. DNA of the CDR3: TGTGCCAGCAGCTTTAGTAGGACAGCTGGGGCCAACGTCCTGACTTTC.

The sample holds a few counts of this clone. V gene TRBV25-1 combines with J gene TRBJ2-5, with TRBD2 as a possible D gene (6 bases). The CDR3 has 16 amino acids. Germline V gives CDR1 MGHDK, CDR2 SYGVNS. V lost 1 base, J lost 1 base, and 13 bases lay in between. This CDR3 reads CASSELGGIFQETQYF. Written as DNA, the CDR3 is TGTGCCAGCAGTGAATTGGGCGGGATATTCCAAGAGACCCAGTACTTC.

This clone was counted a few times. One end of the junction is discordant with germline, which a read error may explain. This rearrangement joins TRBV5-4 to TRBJ2-3; 10 bases are a match to TRBD1. The germline gives CDR1 SGHNT, CDR2 YYREEE (reference sequence). The CDR3 has 14 residues. CDR3 sequence reads: CASSLGQGADTQYF. The CDR3 DNA reads as TGCGCCAGCAGCTTAGGACAGGGGGCAGATACGCAGTATTTT. The whole variable domain, remainder taken from reference TRBV5-4 and TRBJ2-3, is ETGVTQSPTHLIKTRGQQVTLRCSSQSGHNTVSWYQQALGQGPQFIFQYYREEENGRGNFPPRFSGLQFPNYSSELNVNALELDDSALYLCASSLGQGADTQYFGPGTRLTVL.